Below are 3 T cell receptor beta chains sequenced from a single sample in a study of T cells after yellow fever vaccination. MiXCR, run by TCRdb on the 5' RACE reads, gives a single entry per CDR3 protein. The repertoire consists of 150,000 to 200,000 distinct CDR3 sequences, with about a tenth occurring once and the leading ten covering around 35%. The starting material was CD8+ T cells sorted from PBMCs, obtained 45 days after the yellow fever booster vaccination. These receptors all come from a man in his late teens or twenties who received the YFV17D yellow fever vaccine.

This clonotype was counted between two and nine times. V is TRBV7-9 and J is TRBJ1-1, with 9 bases matching TRBD1. Looked up from germline, CDR1 is SEHNR and CDR2 is FQNEAQ (reference sequence). There are 15 residues in the CDR3. V shed 5 bases and J 3 bases; nucleotides not matched to a gene: 7. Here the CDR3 DNA reads TGTGCCAGCAGCATTAGACAGGGGGGTGACACTGAAGCTTTCTTT. Translated, it gives CASSIRQGGDTEAFF.

This clonotype showed up many times. V gene TRBV7-3 combines with J gene TRBJ1-6, with D unclear. The CDR3 is 14 amino acids. Germline V gene lookup returns CDR1 SGHTA and CDR2 FQGTGA. Trimming cost V 2 bases and J 6 bases, with 8 bases left between them. The CDR3 nucleotides read TGTGCCAGCAGCTTAGGAGGTGGTAATTCACCCCTCCACTTT. Protein product: CASSLGGGNSPLHF.

The table lists this clonotype with a few counts. V usage is TRBV4-3 and J usage is TRBJ1-1, with no clear D. CDR3 length equals 14 residues. Deletions cut 4 bases from V and 5 bases from J, with 14 bases between. Germline CDR1 LGHNA, CDR2 YSLEER. CDR3 region: CASSPQLAYTEAFF. CDR3 bases: TGCGCCAGCAGCCCCCAATTGGCATATACTGAAGCTTTCTTT.